The rows below give T cell receptor beta chains drawn from one sample of a study of blood T cell repertoires in COVID-19. Only in-frame clones appear in the TCRdb table, and some are missing; sequencing was by immunoSEQ multiplex PCR. Of tens of thousands of clones in the sample, around 81% were seen once. The sequencing input was peripheral blood. These receptors all stem from an elderly man with COVID-19, enrolled during active disease. CDR3s include the opening cysteine and the closing phenylalanine or tryptophan. The order of the fields is D gene, J gene, clone size, V gene, CDR3 protein, CDR3 DNA. D genes are given only for firm matches. Expanded clones are given a class, and other clones once, few, many or no size at all.

TRBD1 TRBJ1-1 - TRBV6-5 CASRDRVGTEAFF TGTGCCAGCAGGGACAGGGTTGGGACTGAAGCTTTCTTT
TRBD1 TRBJ1-1 few TRBV3-1/TRBV3-2 CASSHGDRSEAFF TGTGCCAGCAGCCACGGGGACAGGTCGGAAGCTTTCTTT
- TRBJ1-6 once TRBV15 CATSPRGAGQSPLHF TGTGCCACCAGCCCCCGGGGGGCAGGGCAATCACCCCTCCACTTT
TRBD1 TRBJ1-4 - TRBV6-6 CASRTGVGEKLFF TGTGCCAGCAGGACAGGGGTAGGGGAAAAACTGTTTTTT
- TRBJ2-5 - TRBV2 CASRADYRAGETQYF TGTGCCAGCAGAGCGGACTATCGGGCGGGAGAGACCCAGTACTTC
TRBD2 TRBJ2-7 - TRBV11-3 CASSLGGSGNYEQYF TGTGCCAGCAGCTTAGGGGGAAGCGGGAACTACGAGCAGTACTTC
- TRBJ1-1 few TRBV12-3/TRBV12-4 CANTFRTNTEAFF TGTGCCAACACTTTCCGGACTAACACTGAAGCTTTCTTT
TRBD1 TRBJ2-7 - TRBV5-1 CASSGTGTGYEQYF TGCGCCAGCAGCGGAACCGGGACAGGCTACGAGCAGTACTTC
TRBD1 TRBJ2-3 - TRBV7-8 CASSSTGTTLRADTQYF TGTGCCAGCAGCTCGACAGGGACAACCCTCCGCGCAGATACGCAGTATTTT
- TRBJ2-7 - TRBV27 CASSLGRGAGSSYEQYF TGTGCCAGCAGTTTAGGACGTGGGGCCGGGAGCTCCTACGAGCAGTACTTC
TRBD1 TRBJ1-2 - TRBV7-6 CASSLDRANYGYTF TGTGCCAGCAGCTTGGACAGGGCAAACTATGGCTACACCTTC